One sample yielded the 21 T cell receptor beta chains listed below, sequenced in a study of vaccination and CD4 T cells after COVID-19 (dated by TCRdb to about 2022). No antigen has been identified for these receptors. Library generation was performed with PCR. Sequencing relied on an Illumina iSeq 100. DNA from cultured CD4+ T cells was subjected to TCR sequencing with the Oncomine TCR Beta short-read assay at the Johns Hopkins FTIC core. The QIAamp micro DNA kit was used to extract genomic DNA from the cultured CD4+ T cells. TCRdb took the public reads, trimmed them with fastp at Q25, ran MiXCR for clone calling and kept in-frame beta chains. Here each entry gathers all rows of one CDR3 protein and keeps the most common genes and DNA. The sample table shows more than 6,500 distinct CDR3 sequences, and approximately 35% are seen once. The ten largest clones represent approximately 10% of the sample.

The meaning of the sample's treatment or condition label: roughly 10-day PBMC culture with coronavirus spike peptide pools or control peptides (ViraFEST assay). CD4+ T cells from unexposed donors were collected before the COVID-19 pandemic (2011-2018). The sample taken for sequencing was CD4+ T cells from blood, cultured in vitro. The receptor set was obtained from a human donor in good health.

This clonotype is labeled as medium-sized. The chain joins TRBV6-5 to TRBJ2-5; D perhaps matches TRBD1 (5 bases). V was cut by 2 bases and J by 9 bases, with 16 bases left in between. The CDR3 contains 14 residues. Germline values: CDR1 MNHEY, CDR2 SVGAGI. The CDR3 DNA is TGTGCCAGCAGTTACGGGGCCAGCCCTATGGCCCAGTACTTC. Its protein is CASSYGASPMAQYF.

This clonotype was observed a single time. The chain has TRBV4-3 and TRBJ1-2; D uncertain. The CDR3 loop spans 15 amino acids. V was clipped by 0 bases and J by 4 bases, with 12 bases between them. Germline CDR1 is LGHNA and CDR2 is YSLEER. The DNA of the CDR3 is TGCGCCAGCAGCCAAGAATACCGGGATTCCTATGGCTACACCTTC. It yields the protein CASSQEYRDSYGYTF.

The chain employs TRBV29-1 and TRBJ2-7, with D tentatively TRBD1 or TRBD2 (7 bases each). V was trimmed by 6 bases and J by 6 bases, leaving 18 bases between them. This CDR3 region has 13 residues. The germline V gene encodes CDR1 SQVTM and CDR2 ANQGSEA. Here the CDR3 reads CSVTGVGRGEQYF. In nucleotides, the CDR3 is TGCAGCGTAACAGGGGTGGGGAGGGGCGAGCAGTACTTC.

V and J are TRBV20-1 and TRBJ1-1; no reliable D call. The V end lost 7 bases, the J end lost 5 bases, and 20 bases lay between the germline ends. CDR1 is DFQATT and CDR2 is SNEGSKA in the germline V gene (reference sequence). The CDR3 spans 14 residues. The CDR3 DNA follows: TGCAGTGTACGACCCCCTCAGTTAAATACTGAAGCTTTCTTT. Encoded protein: CSVRPPQLNTEAFF.

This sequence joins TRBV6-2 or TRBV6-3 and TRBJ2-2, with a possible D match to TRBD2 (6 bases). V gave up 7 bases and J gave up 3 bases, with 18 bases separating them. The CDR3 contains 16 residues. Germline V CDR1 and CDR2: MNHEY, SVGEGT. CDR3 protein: CASTHLPRRDTGELFF. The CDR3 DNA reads TGTGCCAGCACCCACCTCCCTCGGAGGGACACCGGGGAGCTGTTTTTT.

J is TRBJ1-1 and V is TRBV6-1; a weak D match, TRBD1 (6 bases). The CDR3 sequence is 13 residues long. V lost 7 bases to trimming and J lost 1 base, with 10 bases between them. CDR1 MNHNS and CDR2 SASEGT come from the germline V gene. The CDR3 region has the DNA TGTGCCAGCAAGAGGACAGCGAACACTGAAGCTTTCTTT. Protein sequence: CASKRTANTEAFF.

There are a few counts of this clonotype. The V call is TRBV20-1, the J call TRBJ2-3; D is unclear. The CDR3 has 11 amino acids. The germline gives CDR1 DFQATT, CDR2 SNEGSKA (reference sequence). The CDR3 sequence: CTLLGPNTQYF. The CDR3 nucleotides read TGCACCTTATTAGGACCTAATACGCAGTATTTT.

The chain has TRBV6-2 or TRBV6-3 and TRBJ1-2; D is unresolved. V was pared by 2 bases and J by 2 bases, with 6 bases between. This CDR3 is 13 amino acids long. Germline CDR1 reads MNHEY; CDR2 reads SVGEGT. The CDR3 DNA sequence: TGTGCCAGCAGTTACGGGCGGAACTATGGCTACACCTTC. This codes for CASSYGRNYGYTF.

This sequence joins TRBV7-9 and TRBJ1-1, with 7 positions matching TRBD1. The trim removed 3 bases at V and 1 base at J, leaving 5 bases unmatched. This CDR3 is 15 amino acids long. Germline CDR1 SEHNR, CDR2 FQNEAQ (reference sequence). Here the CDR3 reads CASSFGDRANTEAFF. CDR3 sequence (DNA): TGTGCCAGCAGCTTTGGGGACAGAGCGAACACTGAAGCTTTCTTT. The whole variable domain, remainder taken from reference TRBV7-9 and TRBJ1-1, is DTGVSQNPRHKITKRGQNVTFRCDPISEHNRLYWYRQTLGQGPEFLTYFQNEAQLEKSRLLSDRFSAERPKGSFSTLEIQRTEQGDSAMYLCASSFGDRANTEAFFGQGTRLTVV.

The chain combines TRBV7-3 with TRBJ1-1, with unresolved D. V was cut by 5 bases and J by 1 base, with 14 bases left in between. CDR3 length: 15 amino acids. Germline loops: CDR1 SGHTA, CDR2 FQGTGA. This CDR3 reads CASSPGLWGNTEAFF. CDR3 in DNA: TGTGCCAGCAGCCCAGGTCTATGGGGGAACACTGAAGCTTTCTTT.

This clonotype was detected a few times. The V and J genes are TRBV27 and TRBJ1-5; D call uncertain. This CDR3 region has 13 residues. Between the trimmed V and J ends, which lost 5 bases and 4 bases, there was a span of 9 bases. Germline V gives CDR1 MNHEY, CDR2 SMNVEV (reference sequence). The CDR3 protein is CASSPRVNQPQHF. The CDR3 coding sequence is TGTGCCAGCAGTCCAAGGGTTAATCAGCCCCAGCATTTT.

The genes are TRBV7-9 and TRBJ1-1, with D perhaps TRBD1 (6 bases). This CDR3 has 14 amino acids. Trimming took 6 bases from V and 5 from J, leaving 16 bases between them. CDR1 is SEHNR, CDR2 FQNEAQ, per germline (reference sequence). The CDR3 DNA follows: TGTGCCAGCAGTATCATCGGGGGCCAAACTGAAGCTTTCTTT. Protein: CASSIIGGQTEAFF.

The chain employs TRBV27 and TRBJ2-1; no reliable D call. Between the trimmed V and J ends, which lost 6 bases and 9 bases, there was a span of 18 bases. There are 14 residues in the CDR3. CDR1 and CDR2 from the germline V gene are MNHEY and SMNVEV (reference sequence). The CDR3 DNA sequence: TGTGCCAGCAGCCTCGGCTGGCGGTGGCCTGAGCAGTTCTTC. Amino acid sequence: CASSLGWRWPEQFF.

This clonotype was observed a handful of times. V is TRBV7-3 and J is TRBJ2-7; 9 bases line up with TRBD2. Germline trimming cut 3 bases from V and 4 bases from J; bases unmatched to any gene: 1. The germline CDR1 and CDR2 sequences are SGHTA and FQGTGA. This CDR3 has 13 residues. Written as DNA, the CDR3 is TGTGCCAGCAGCTTTAGCGGGAGTTACGAGCAGTACTTC. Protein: CASSFSGSYEQYF.

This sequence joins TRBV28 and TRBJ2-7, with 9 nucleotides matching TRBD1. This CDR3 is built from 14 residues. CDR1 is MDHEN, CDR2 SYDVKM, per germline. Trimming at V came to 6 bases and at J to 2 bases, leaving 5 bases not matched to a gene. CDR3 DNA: TGTGCCAGCAGGACGACAGGGGGGCCCTACGAGCAGTACTTC. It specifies CASRTTGGPYEQYF.

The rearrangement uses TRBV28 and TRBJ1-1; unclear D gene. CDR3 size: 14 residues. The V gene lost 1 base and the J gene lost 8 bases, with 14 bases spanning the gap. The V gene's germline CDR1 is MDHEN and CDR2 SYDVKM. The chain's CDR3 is CASSLSSRRSEAFF. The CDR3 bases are TGTGCCAGCAGTTTATCGAGTCGACGGTCGGAAGCTTTCTTT.

The CDR3: CASLSLAANEQFF. The CDR3 region has the DNA TGTGCCAGCCTTAGTCTAGCGGCCAATGAGCAGTTCTTC. The chain recombines TRBV6-1 with TRBJ2-1; TRBD2 agrees at 7 bases. CDR3 size: 13 residues. With 8 bases clipped from V and 6 bases from J, the junction kept 7 bases outside the gene matches. The V gene's germline CDR1 is MNHNS and CDR2 SASEGT.

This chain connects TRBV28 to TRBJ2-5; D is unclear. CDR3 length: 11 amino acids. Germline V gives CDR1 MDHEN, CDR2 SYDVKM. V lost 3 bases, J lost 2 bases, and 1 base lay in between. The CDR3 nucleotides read TGTGCCAGCAGTTTTCAAGAGACCCAGTACTTC. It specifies CASSFQETQYF.

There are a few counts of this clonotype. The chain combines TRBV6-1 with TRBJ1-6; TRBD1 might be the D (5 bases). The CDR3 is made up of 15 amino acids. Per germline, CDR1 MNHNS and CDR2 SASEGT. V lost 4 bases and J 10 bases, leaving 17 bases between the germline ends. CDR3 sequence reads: CASSATGTLGSPLHF. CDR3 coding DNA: TGTGCCAGCAGTGCTACCGGGACTCTAGGATCACCCCTCCACTTT.

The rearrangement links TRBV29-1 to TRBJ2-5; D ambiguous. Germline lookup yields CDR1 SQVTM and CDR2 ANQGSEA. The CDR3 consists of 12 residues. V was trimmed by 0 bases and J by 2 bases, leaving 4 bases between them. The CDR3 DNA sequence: TGCAGCGTTGAAGAACAGCAAGAGACCCAGTACTTC. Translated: CSVEEQQETQYF.

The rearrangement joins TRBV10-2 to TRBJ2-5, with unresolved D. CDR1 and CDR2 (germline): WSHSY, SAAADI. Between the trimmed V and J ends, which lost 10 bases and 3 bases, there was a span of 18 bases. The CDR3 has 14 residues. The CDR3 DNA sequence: TGCGCCACCGGTCGGGCAGGTGGGGAAGAGACCCAGTACTTC. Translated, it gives CATGRAGGEETQYF.